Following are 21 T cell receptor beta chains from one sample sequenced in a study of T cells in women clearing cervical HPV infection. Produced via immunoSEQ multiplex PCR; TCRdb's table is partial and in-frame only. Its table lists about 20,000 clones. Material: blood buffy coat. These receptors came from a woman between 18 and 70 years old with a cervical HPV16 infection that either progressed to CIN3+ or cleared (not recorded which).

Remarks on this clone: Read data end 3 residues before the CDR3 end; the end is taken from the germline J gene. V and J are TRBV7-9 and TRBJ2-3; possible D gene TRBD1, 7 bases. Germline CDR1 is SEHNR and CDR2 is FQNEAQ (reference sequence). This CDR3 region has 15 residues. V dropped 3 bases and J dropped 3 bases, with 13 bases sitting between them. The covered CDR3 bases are TGTGCCAGCAGCTTCGACAGGGCGGGAACAGATACG. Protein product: CASSFDRAGTDT. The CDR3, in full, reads CASSFDRAGTDTQYF.

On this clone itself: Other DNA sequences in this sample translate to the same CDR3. The CDR3 bases that were read are TGTGCCAGCTCACCGGCAGGGGGGTCCTACGAG. Its protein product is CASSPAGGSYE. The whole CDR3 protein is CASSPAGGSYEQYF. The chain employs TRBV18 and TRBJ2-7, with D maybe TRBD1 (7 bases). Read coverage stops 3 residues before the CDR3 terminus; the germline J gene supplies the remainder. This CDR3 contains 14 residues. V lost 3 bases to trimming and J lost 1 base, with 10 bases between them. CDR1 and CDR2 (germline): KGHSH, LQKENI.

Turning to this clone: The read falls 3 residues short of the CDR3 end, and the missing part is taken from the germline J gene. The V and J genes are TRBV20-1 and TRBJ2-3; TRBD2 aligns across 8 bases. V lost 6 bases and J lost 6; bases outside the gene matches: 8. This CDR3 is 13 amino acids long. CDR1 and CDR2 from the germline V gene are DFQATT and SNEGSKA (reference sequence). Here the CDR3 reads CSAPSGGSDTQYF. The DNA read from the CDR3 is TGCAGTGCCCCCAGCGGGGGTTCGGATACG.

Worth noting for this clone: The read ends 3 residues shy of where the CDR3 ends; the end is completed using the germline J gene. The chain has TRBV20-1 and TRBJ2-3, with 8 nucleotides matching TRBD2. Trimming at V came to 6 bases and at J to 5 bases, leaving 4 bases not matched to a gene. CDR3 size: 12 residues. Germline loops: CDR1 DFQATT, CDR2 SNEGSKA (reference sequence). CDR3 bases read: TGCAGTGCCGGACTAGCTCGAGATACG. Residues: CSAGLARDT. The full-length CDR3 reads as CSAGLARDTQYF.

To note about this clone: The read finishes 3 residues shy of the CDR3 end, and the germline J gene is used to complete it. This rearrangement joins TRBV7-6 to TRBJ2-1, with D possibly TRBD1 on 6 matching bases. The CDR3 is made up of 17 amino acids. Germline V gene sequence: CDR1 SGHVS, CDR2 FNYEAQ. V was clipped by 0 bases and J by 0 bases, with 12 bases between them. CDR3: CASSLAARQASYNEQFF. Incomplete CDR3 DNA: TGTGCCAGCAGCTTAGCGGCTCGACAGGCCTCCTACAATGAG.

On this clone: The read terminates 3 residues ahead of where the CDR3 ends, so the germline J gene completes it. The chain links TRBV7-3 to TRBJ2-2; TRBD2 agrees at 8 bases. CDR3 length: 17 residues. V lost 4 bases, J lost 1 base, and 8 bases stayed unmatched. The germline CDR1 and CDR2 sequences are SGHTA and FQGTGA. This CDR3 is CASSSGGAGLNTGELFF. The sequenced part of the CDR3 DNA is TGTGCCAGCAGCTCCGGGGGGGCGGGGCTGAACACCGGGGAG. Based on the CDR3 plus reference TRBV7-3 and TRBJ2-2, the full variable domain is GAGVSQTPSNKVTEKGKYVELRCDPISGHTALYWYRQSLGQGPEFLIYFQGTGAADDSGLPNDRFFAVRPEGSVSTLKIQRTERGDSAVYLCASSSGGAGLNTGELFFGEGSRLTVL.

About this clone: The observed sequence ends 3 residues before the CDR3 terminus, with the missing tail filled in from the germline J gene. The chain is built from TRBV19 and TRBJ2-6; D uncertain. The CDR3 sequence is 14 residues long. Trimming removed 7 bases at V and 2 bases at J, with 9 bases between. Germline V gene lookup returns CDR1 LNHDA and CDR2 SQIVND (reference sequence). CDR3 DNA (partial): TGTGCCAGTATGTTGCACACTGGGGCCAACGTC. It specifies CASMLHTGANV. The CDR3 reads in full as CASMLHTGANVLTF.

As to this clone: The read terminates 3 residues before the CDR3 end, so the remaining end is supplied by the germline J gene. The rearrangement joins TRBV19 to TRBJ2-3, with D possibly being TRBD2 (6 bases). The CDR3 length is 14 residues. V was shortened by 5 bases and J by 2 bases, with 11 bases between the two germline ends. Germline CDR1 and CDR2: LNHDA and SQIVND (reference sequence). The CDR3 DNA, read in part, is TGTGCCAGTAGTCCCACGGGGGTCACAGATACG. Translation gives CASSPTGVTDT. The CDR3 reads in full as CASSPTGVTDTQYF.

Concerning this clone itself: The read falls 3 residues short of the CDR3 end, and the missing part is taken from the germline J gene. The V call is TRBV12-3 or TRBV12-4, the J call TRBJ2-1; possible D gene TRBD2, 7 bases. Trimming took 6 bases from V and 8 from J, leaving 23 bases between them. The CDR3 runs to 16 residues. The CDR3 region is CASSPGGLLGFYEQFF. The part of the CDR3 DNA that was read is TGTGCCAGCAGCCCCGGGGGGCTTTTGGGCTTTTATGAG.

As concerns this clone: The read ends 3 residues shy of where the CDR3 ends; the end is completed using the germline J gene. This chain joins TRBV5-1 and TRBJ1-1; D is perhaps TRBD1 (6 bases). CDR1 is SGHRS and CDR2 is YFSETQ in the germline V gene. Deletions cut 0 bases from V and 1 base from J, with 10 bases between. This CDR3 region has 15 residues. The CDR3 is CASSLAGTTNTEAFF. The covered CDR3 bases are TGCGCCAGCAGCTTGGCAGGGACAACGAACACTGAA.

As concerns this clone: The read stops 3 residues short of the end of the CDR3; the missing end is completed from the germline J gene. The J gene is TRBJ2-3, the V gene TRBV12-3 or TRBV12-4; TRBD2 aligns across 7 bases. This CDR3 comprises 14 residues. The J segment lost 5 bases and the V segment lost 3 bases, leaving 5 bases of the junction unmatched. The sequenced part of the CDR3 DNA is TGTGCCAGCAGTTTGGCGGGAGCGGTAGATACG. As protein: CASSLAGAVDT. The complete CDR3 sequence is CASSLAGAVDTQYF.

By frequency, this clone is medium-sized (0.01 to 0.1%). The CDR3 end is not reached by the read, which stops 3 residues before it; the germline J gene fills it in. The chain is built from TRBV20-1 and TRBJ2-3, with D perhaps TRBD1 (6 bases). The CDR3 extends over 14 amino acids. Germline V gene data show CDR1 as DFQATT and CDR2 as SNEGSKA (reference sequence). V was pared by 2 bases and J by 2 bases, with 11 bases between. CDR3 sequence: CSARPDSYTDTQYF. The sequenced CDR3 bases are TGCAGTGCTAGACCGGACAGTTACACAGATACG.

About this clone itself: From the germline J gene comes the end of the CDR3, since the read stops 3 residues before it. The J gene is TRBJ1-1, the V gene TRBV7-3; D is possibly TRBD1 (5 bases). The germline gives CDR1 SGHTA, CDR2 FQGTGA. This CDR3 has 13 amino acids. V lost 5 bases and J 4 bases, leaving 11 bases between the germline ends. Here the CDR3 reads CASSQLGVTEAFF. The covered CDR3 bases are TGTGCCAGCAGCCAGCTAGGGGTCACTGAA.

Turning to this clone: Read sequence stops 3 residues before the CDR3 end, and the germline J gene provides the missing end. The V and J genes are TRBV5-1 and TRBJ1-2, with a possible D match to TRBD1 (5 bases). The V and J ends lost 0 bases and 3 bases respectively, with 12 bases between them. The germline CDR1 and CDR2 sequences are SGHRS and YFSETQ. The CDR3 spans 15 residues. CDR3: CASSLEGRADYGYTF. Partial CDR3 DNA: TGCGCCAGCAGCTTGGAGGGCAGGGCGGACTATGGC.

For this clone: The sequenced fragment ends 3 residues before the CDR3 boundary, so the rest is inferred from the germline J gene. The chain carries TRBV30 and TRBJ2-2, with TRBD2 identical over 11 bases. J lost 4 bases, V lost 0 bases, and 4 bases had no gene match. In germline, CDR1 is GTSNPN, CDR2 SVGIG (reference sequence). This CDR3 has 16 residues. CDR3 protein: CAWSVVSGGATGELFF. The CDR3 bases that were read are TGTGCCTGGAGTGTAGTTAGCGGGGGGGCCACCGGGGAG.

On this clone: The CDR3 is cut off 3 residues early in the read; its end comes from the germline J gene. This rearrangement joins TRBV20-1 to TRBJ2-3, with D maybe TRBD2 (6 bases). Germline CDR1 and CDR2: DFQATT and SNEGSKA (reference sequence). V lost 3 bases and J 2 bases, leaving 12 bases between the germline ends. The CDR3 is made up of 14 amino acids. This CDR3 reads CSARAPGLTDTQYF. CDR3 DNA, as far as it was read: TGCAGTGCTAGGGCGCCGGGACTCACAGATACG.

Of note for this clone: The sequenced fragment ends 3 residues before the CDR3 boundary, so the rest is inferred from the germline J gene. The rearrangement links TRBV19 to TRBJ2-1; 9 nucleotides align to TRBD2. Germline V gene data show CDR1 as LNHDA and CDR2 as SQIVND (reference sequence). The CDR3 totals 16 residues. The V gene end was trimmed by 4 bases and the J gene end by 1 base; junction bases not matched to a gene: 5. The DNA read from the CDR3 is TGTGCCAGTAGTAGCCTAGCGGGATCGTCCTACAATGAG. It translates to CASSSLAGSSYNE. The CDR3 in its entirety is CASSSLAGSSYNEQFF.

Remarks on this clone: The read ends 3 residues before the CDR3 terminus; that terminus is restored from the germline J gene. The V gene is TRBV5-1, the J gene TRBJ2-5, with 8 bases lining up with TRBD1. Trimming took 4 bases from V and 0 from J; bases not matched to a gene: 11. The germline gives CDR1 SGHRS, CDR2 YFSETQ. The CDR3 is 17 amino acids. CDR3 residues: CASSQSGTGVYQETQYF. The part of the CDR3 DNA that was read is TGCGCCAGCAGCCAATCCGGGACAGGAGTATACCAAGAGACC.

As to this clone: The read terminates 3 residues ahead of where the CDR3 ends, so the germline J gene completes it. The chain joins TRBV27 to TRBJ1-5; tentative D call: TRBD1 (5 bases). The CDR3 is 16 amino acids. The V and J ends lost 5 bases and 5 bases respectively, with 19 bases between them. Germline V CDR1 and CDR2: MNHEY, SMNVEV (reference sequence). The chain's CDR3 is CASSPLWGKVDQPQHF. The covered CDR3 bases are TGTGCCAGCAGTCCCCTATGGGGCAAAGTAGATCAGCCC.

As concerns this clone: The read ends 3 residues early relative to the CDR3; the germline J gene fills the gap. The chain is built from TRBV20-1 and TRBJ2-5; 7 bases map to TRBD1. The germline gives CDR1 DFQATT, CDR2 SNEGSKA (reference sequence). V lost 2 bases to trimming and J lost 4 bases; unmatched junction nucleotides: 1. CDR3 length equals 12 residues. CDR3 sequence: CSARTGVETQYF. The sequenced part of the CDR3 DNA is TGCAGTGCTAGAACAGGGGTAGAGACC.

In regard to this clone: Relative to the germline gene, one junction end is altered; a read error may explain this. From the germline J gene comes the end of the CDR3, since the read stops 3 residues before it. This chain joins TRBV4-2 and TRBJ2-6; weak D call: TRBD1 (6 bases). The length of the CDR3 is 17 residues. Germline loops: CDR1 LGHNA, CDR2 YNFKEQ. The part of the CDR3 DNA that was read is TGCGCCAGCAGCCAAGTCCACAGGGCTTCTGGGGCCAACGTC. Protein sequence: CASSQVHRASGANV. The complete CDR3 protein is CASSQVHRASGANVLTF.